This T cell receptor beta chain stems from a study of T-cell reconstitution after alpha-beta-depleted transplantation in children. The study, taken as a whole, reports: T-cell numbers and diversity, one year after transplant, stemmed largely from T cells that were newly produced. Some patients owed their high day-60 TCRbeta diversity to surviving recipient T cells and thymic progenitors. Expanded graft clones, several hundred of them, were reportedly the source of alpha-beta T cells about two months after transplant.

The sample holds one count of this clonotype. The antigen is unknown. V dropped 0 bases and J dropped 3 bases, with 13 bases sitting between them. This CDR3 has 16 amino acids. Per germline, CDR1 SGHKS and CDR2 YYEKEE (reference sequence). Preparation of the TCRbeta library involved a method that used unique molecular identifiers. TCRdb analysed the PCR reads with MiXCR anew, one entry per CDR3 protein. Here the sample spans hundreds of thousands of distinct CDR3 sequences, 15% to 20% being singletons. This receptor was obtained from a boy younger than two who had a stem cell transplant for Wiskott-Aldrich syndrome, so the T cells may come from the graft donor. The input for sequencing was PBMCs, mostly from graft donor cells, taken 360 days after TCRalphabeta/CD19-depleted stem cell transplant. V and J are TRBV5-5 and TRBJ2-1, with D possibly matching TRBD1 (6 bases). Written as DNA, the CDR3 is TGTGCCAGCAGCTTGGAGCTGGGACACTACTACAATGAGCAGTTCTTC. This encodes CASSLELGHYYNEQFF.